This T cell receptor beta chain was sequenced in a study of cytomegalovirus exposure and HLA in healthy donors. Regarding the study as a whole: It was taken for granted in presence/absence analyses that sequencing depth across donors was roughly uniform. Some V segments could not be told apart, so they were left out, TRBV6-2 and TRBV6-3 among them. A missense DCLRE1C variant was associated with V- and J-gene trimming of TCR beta chains in a later analysis, and an independent cohort replicated the association.

As to this clone: Its antigen remains unknown.

PCR amplification relied on 60 Vbeta primers (plus 13 Jbeta primers). The assay was immunoSEQ multiplex PCR, and TCRdb's table has in-frame clones only and misses some. Of approximately 270,000 clones in the sample, 75% to 90% were seen once. Germline-derived CDR1 and CDR2 are LNHDA and SQIVND (reference sequence). Trimming removed 7 bases at V and 8 bases at J, with 18 bases between. CDR3 length: 14 residues. This rearrangement joins TRBV19 to TRBJ2-1, with D maybe TRBD2 (6 bases). The source is a girl aged 2-10 years in good health and CMV-seronegative. The sequencing sample was made of PBMCs. The CDR3 loop is CASTSGGRRDEQFF. The CDR3 DNA reads TGTGCCAGTACTTCAGGCGGAAGGAGGGATGAGCAGTTCTTC.